The clone carrying this TCR beta chain was detected many times. As yet, its antigen is unknown. The library protocol tagged individual cDNA molecules with unique molecular identifiers. A single record per CDR3 protein comes from TCRdb applying MiXCR to the 5' RACE reads. The sample lists approximately 31,000 distinct CDR3 sequences, 4.5% to 7% seen once, with around 6.8% in the top ten. This sample was included in a study of early T cells in non-severe SARS-CoV-2 infection. In the study overall: Chains from this unsorted whole-blood bulk RNA could not be paired. Study-wide results and caveats: In VDJdb matching, anti-spike CD8 responses were favored while private and CD4 specificities went missing.

This CDR3 is 16 amino acids long. Germline V gene sequence: CDR1 SGHKS, CDR2 YYEKEE (reference sequence). The V end was cut by 2 bases, the J end by 4 bases, with 16 bases between. The receptor was isolated from an adult who was a healthcare worker with PCR-confirmed SARS-CoV-2 infection or an uninfected control (not recorded which). The sequencing input was whole blood. The V and J genes are TRBV5-5 and TRBJ1-5, with a weak D call TRBD1 (5 bases). CDR3 sequence: CASSFSLSRVNQPQHF. DNA of the CDR3: TGTGCCAGCAGCTTTTCCTTAAGCAGGGTTAATCAGCCCCAGCATTTT. The whole variable domain, remainder taken from reference TRBV5-5 and TRBJ1-5, is DAGVTQSPTHLIKTRGQQVTLRCSPISGHKSVSWYQQVLGQGPQFIFQYYEKEERGRGNFPDRFSARQFPNYSSELNVNALLLGDSALYLCASSFSLSRVNQPQHFGDGTRLSIL.